This TCR beta chain came from a study of T cell responses to AZD1222 COVID-19 vaccine. General study points: The span of vaccine-associated CD4 TCRs extended across spike, with dominance at 160-218 and 743-854. Females outnumbered males among donors, who were mostly white British; clonal diversity was possibly underestimated.

Germline V gene sequence: CDR1 SNHLY, CDR2 FYNNEI. CDR3 length equals 13 residues. With 11 bases removed from V and 3 bases from J, the gap between germline ends came to 16 bases. About this clone itself: Its specificity is unknown.

Assay: immunoSEQ multiplex PCR; the TCRdb copy retains only in-frame clones and omits some. The table has about 130,000 clones, 65% to 90% seen once; the top ten hold more than 20%. The sample here was peripheral blood, taken on day 0 of AZD1222 vaccination. This receptor was taken from an adult in good health. The chain is built from TRBV2 and TRBJ1-1; D is uncertain. CDR3 DNA: TGTGCCTCATTTCACCGGGGATACACTGAAGCTTTCTTT. This translates into CASFHRGYTEAFF.